This T cell receptor (beta chain) comes out of a study of beta chain features in type 1 diabetes. For the study at large: Healthy donors and patients showed comparable age, gender and cell yields.

This clone was found a few times. The antigen remains unidentified. V shed 4 bases and J shed 0 bases, with 14 bases lying between them. The length of the CDR3 is 15 residues. CDR1 and CDR2 from the germline V gene are SGHRS and YFSETQ. Study-level points and caveats: Significant though moderate, a shortening of TCRB CDR3s appeared in all four CD4+ subsets of Type 1 diabetes patients. Among type 1 diabetes patients, VDJ junctions had fewer insertions and more deletions. Here, the possible influence of HLA type (on TCRB rearrangement) remained unresolved.

All of the isolated RNA was reverse transcribed, so expressed TCRB transcripts were sequenced. Sequenced by immunoSEQ multiplex PCR; TCRdb stores in-frame clones only, minus some. Among roughly 150,000 clones listed, less than 10% were seen once. The origin of this receptor is a man between 18 and 35 years old with type 1 diabetes. Sequenced input: central memory CD4+ T cells from blood. The V and J genes are TRBV5-1 and TRBJ2-7, with D perhaps matching TRBD1 (6 bases). CDR3 nucleotides: TGCGCCAGCAGCATCGACGCGGACAGCTCCTACGAGCAGTACTTC. It specifies CASSIDADSSYEQYF.